Included here is one T cell receptor beta chain sequence, with context. The record originates from a study of early T cells in non-severe SARS-CoV-2 infection. Turning to the study itself: The input, bulk RNA from unsorted whole blood, was sequenced, and chains were unpaired.

The germline CDR1 and CDR2 sequences are SGHDN and FVKESK. This CDR3 is 17 amino acids long. V gave up 4 bases and J gave up 2 bases; unmatched junction bases: 6. The library protocol tagged individual cDNA molecules with unique molecular identifiers. Each CDR3 protein gets one entry after TCRdb re-called the 5' RACE reads with MiXCR. In the table there are about 61,000 distinct CDR3 sequences, more than 10% of which are singletons. This clonotype originated in an adult who was a healthcare worker with PCR-confirmed SARS-CoV-2 infection or an uninfected control (not recorded which). The donor label of this sample is uncertain. The V and J genes are TRBV14 and TRBJ2-5; 14 bases are a match to TRBD2. Specimen: whole blood, collected at baseline. DNA of the CDR3: TGTGCCAGCAGCCCCGGACTAGCGGGGGGACAGCAAGAGACCCAGTACTTC. Encoded protein: CASSPGLAGGQQETQYF.